Many counts were recorded for the clone carrying this TCR beta chain. Its antigen is currently unknown. Authors of the study amplified TCR beta CDR3 regions from RNA transcripts. The HTBI primer set was used in a first-round RT-PCR of the TCR CDR3. TCRdb re-called the multiplex PCR reads with MiXCR, one entry per CDR3 protein. The data hold over 550,000 distinct CDR3 sequences, with over 15% observed a single time. Trimming took off 6 bases at V and 4 bases at J, with 11 bases between the two ends. Germline CDR1 reads DFQATT; CDR2 reads SNEGSKA (reference sequence). The CDR3 is made up of 12 amino acids. Stable Graves' hyperthyroidism meant no ophthalmopathy progression within 18 months. The PBMCs were taken from 10 ml of fresh peripheral blood. This specimen comes from a study of T cells in Graves' hyperthyroidism and ophthalmopathy. Findings and limits, study-wide: Within blood appeared most thyroid clonotypes that had expanded above 0.001.

The sequenced material came from blood. The receptor's source is a woman in her late teens or twenties with Graves' hyperthyroidism. V gene TRBV20-1 combines with J gene TRBJ2-3, with D perhaps TRBD1 or TRBD2 (5 bases each). The CDR3 loop is CSATGRPDTQYF. As DNA, the CDR3 is TGCAGTGCCACGGGGCGTCCAGATACGCAGTATTTT.